Each of the 17 T cell receptor beta chains below was sequenced from the same sample in a study of metastatic and nonmetastatic thyroid tumors (dated by TCRdb to between 2020 and 2021). Library prep was done by PCR. The instrument was an Illumina HiSeq 4000. The raw public reads went through TCRdb reprocessing: fastp at Q25, MiXCR clone calling, in-frame beta chains kept. For this sample there are 30,000 or so clones; 25% to 35% appear just once. The top ten clones comprise over 25% of the sample. No treatment had been received by any patient before thyroid surgery. Sequencing was done on a sample of blood. The receptor source for this set is a female donor with papillary thyroid cancer or a benign thyroid nodule (not recorded which). Some clones in this sample may be carry-over from other donors' samples.

This clone was found a few times. This chain connects TRBV6-5 to TRBJ1-5, with a possible D match to TRBD1 (5 bases). The CDR3 has 14 residues. CDR1 MNHEY and CDR2 SVGAGI come from the germline V gene. V gave up 0 bases and J gave up 5 bases, with 8 bases separating them. The CDR3 loop is CASSYSGQDQPQHF. CDR3 in DNA: TGTGCCAGCAGTTACTCTGGACAAGATCAGCCCCAGCATTTT.

This clone was counted many times. A much larger clonotype is one base distant, so this may be a read error. The rearrangement links TRBV19 to TRBJ1-1; D perhaps matches TRBD1 (6 bases). Germline V gene sequence: CDR1 LNHDA, CDR2 SQIVND (reference sequence). This CDR3 has 14 amino acids. The CDR3 DNA reads as TGTGTCAGTAGTATTGTCGGGGGCGGCACTGAAGCTTTCTTT. Amino acid sequence: CVSSIVGGGTEAFF.

This clone was seen ten or more times. This CDR3 is CASSLYGRSSYNEQFF. The CDR3 bases are TGTGCCAGCAGCTTATATGGGCGGAGCTCCTACAATGAGCAGTTCTTC. The chain joins TRBV11-2 to TRBJ2-1; D is unclear. From germline, CDR1 is SGHAT and CDR2 FQNNGV. This CDR3 is built from 16 residues. V was pared by 2 bases and J by 0 bases, with 11 bases between.

This clone is categorized as medium-sized. The chain has TRBV6-1 and TRBJ1-3, with no clear D. Germline values: CDR1 MNHNS, CDR2 SASEGT. V shed 6 bases and J shed 0 bases, with 12 bases lying between them. The CDR3 contains 15 residues. The CDR3 is CASRKDRNSGNTIYF. DNA of the CDR3: TGTGCCAGCAGGAAAGACCGCAACTCTGGAAACACCATATATTTT.

By sample fraction, this clone is medium-sized. V and J are TRBV5-1 and TRBJ2-3, with 9 bases identical to TRBD1. CDR1 SGHRS and CDR2 YFSETQ come from the germline V gene. The V gene end was trimmed by 4 bases and the J gene end by 4 bases; junction bases not matched to a gene: 10. This CDR3 comprises 16 residues. DNA of the CDR3: TGCGCCAGCAGCCTCGAACAGGGGGCAAGGTCAGATACGCAGTATTTT. Protein product: CASSLEQGARSDTQYF.

This clone was seen a handful of times. V gene TRBV5-1 combines with J gene TRBJ1-3; no clear D. Germline values: CDR1 SGHRS, CDR2 YFSETQ. Trimming took off 5 bases at V and 8 bases at J, with 11 bases between the two ends. This CDR3 spans 12 amino acids. The CDR3 DNA reads as TGCGCCAGCAGAAGAGAGGAGGACACCATATATTTT. It specifies CASRREEDTIYF.

The chain combines TRBV12-3 or TRBV12-4 with TRBJ2-7, with unresolved D. Trimming took off 5 bases at V and 5 bases at J, with 16 bases between the two ends. This CDR3 is built from 14 residues. The CDR3, as DNA: TGTGCCAGCAGTCCGCCCGGACCGCGCAACGAGCAGTACTTC. Translated: CASSPPGPRNEQYF.

The chain uses TRBV6-1 and TRBJ2-1; 11 bases line up with TRBD2. This CDR3 is built from 15 residues. V dropped 5 bases and J dropped 9; count of bases not matched to a gene: 9. CDR1 and CDR2 (germline): MNHNS, SASEGT. The CDR3 nucleotides are TGTGCCAGCAGTAGAGTGACTAGCGGGATTATTGAGCAGTTCTTC. Its translation: CASSRVTSGIIEQFF.

This clone was detected ten times or more. This CDR3 is CAWSRSGIENTIYF. In DNA form, the CDR3 reads TGTGCCTGGAGTCGGTCCGGGATTGAAAACACCATATATTTT. The chain recombines TRBV30 with TRBJ1-3; D is ambiguous. The germline V gene has CDR1 GTSNPN and CDR2 SVGIG (reference sequence). Trimming cost V 2 bases and J 6 bases, with 14 bases left between them. The CDR3 covers 14 residues. The whole variable domain, filled in from reference TRBV30 and TRBJ1-3, reads SQTIHQWPATLVQPVGSPLSLECTVEGTSNPNLYWYRQAAGRGLQLLFYSVGIGQISSEVPQNLSASRPQDRQFILSSKKLLLSDSGFYLCAWSRSGIENTIYFGEGSWLTVV.

This clone was picked up many times. The V and J genes are TRBV4-1 and TRBJ2-7, with a possible D match to TRBD2 (6 bases). The CDR3 spans 13 residues. Trimming removed 4 bases from V and 3 bases from J, with 10 bases in between. Looked up from germline, CDR1 is MGHRA and CDR2 is YSYEKL. The CDR3 nucleotides are TGCGCCAGCAGCCCCGGGGGACGCTACGAGCAGTACTTC. This translates into CASSPGGRYEQYF.

In its sample, this clone was seen many times. The genes are TRBV5-1 and TRBJ2-1; D gene uncertain. The CDR3 extends over 15 amino acids. Germline V gives CDR1 SGHRS, CDR2 YFSETQ. Deletions cut 6 bases from V and 1 base from J, with 14 bases between. The CDR3 here is CASTPDGYSYNEQFF. The CDR3 nucleotides read TGCGCCAGCACCCCGGACGGGTATTCCTACAATGAGCAGTTCTTC. The full variable domain, with the rest looked up from reference TRBV5-1 and TRBJ2-1, is KAGVTQTPRYLIKTRGQQVTLSCSPISGHRSVSWYQQTPGQGLQFLFEYFSETQRNKGNFPGRFSGRQFSNSRSEMNVSTLELGDSALYLCASTPDGYSYNEQFFGPGTRLTVL.

This clone came up many times. The rearrangement links TRBV4-1 to TRBJ1-2, with TRBD1 as a possible D gene (6 bases). V shed 0 bases and J shed 7 bases, with 18 bases lying between them. Germline CDR1 is MGHRA and CDR2 is YSYEKL. The CDR3 length is 16 residues. CDR3 amino acids: CASSQDDPRGQSGYTF. CDR3 in DNA: TGCGCCAGCAGCCAAGATGACCCCCGGGGGCAAAGTGGCTACACCTTC.

In regard to this clone: The junction differs from germline at one of its ends, possibly a read error. The chain employs TRBV20-1 and TRBJ2-1; TRBD2 matches at 9 bases. Germline V gene sequence: CDR1 DFQATT, CDR2 SNEGSKA (reference sequence). CDR3 size: 16 residues. The CDR3 DNA sequence: TGCAGTGCTAGAGCTAGTTCTAGCGGGACCTACAATGAGCAATTCTTC. It codes for CSARASSSGTYNEQFF.

The J gene is TRBJ2-1, the V gene TRBV7-9; D might be TRBD2 (5 bases). The CDR3 has 14 amino acids. Germline loops: CDR1 SEHNR, CDR2 FQNEAQ (reference sequence). V was cut by 5 bases and J by 8 bases, with 16 bases left in between. CDR3 nucleotide sequence: TGTGCCAGCAGCCCCGGCGTGGGAGCATATGAGCAGTTCTTC. This encodes CASSPGVGAYEQFF. The full variable domain, in which reference TRBV7-9 and TRBJ2-1 provide the parts outside the CDR3, is DTGVSQNPRHKITKRGQNVTFRCDPISEHNRLYWYRQTLGQGPEFLTYFQNEAQLEKSRLLSDRFSAERPKGSFSTLEIQRTEQGDSAMYLCASSPGVGAYEQFFGPGTRLTVL.

V and J are TRBV24-1 and TRBJ2-7; 13 nucleotides align to TRBD2. The ends lost 3 bases at V and 3 bases at J; junction bases unmatched: 4. The CDR3 extends over 16 amino acids. Germline CDR1 reads KGHDR; CDR2 reads SFDVKD. The CDR3 DNA is TGTGCCACCAGTGATCGCAGACTAGCGGGAGGCTACGAGCAGTACTTC. It specifies CATSDRRLAGGYEQYF.

This clone was observed at least ten times. The chain combines TRBV7-9 with TRBJ2-2; D could derive from TRBD1 or TRBD2 (6 bases each). Germline CDR1 and CDR2: SEHNR and FQNEAQ (reference sequence). CDR3 length: 15 residues. V dropped 1 base and J dropped 4 bases, with 10 bases sitting between them. As DNA, the CDR3 is TGTGCCAGCAGCTTAGTACAGGGAGGCACCGGGGAGCTGTTTTTT. This sequence encodes CASSLVQGGTGELFF.

Ten or more counts support this clone. This chain links TRBV30 with TRBJ1-6; 9 bases line up with TRBD1. Germline CDR1 GTSNPN, CDR2 SVGIG (reference sequence). V trimming: 8 bases; J trimming: 5 bases; junction bases outside the gene matches: 7. CDR3 length: 14 amino acids. The CDR3 DNA is TGTGCCCAGGACAGGGGCGTCAATAATTCACCCCTCCACTTT. Encoded protein: CAQDRGVNNSPLHF.